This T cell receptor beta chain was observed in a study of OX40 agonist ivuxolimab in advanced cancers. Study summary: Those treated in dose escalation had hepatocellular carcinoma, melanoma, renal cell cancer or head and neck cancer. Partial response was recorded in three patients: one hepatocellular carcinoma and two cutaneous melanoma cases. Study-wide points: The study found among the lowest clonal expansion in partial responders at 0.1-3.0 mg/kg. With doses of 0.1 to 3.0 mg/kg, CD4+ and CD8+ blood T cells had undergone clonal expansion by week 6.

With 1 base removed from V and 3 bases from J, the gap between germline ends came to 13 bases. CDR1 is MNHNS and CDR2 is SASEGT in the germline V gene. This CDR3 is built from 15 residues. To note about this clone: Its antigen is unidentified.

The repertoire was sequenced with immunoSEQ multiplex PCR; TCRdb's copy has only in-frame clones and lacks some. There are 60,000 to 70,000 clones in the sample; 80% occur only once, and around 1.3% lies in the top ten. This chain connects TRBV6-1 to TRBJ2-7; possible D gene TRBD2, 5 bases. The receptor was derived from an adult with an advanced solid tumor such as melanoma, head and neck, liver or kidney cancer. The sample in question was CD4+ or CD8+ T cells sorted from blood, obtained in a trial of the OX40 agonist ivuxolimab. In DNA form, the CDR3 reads TGTGCCAGCAGTGAAGATGGAGGTGCTGGCTACGAGCAGTACTTC. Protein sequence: CASSEDGGAGYEQYF.